The 28 T cell receptor beta chains listed next were all sequenced from one sample in a study of yellow fever vaccine responses in identical twins (dated by TCRdb to between 2017 and 2018). The library was generated by RT-PCR. The run used an Illumina HiSeq 2500. In TCRdb, the public reads were trimmed at Q25 with fastp and aligned with MiXCR, with productive beta chains retained. A single entry per CDR3 protein holds the most common genes and DNA from its merged rows. Counted in this sample were some 15,000 distinct CDR3 sequences; 80% to 85% of them appeared once. The ten largest make up roughly 2% of the sample. The specimen comprised T cells from blood (PBMCs), unsorted or a sorted subset (not recorded which), sampled before or after yellow fever vaccination (not recorded which). The source of these receptors is a woman aged 18-29 years who received the yellow fever vaccine. Donor details come from another sample of the same person, matched by shared clones.

The chain combines TRBV6-1 with TRBJ2-7; D possibly matches TRBD1 or TRBD2 (5 bases each). The germline V and J ends were trimmed by 6 bases and 6 bases, with 12 bases remaining between them. Looked up from germline, CDR1 is MNHNS and CDR2 is SASEGT. There are 12 residues in the CDR3. CDR3 region: CASSQGRGEQYF. CDR3 nucleotides: TGTGCCAGCAGCCAGGGACGCGGCGAGCAGTACTTC.

V and J are TRBV4-3 and TRBJ1-4; perhaps TRBD1 as D (5 bases). From germline, CDR1 is LGHNA and CDR2 YSLEER. The CDR3 is made up of 15 amino acids. The V end was cut by 5 bases, the J end by 12 bases, with 22 bases between. The CDR3 loop reads CASSSRQGWLLELFF. In DNA, the CDR3 is TGCGCCAGCAGCTCTCGGCAGGGATGGTTGTTGGAACTGTTTTTT.

The rearrangement joins TRBV11-2 to TRBJ2-1; D not certain. This CDR3 is 14 amino acids long. Germline CDR1 is SGHAT and CDR2 is FQNNGV. V was pared by 5 bases and J by 0 bases, with 8 bases between. The CDR3 DNA follows: TGTGCCAGCAGCGAGGCGAGCTCCTACAATGAGCAGTTCTTC. Translating gives CASSEASSYNEQFF. The whole variable domain, filled in from reference TRBV11-2 and TRBJ2-1, reads EAGVAQSPRYKIIEKRQSVAFWCNPISGHATLYWYQQILGQGPKLLIQFQNNGVVDDSQLPKDRFSAERLKGVDSTLKIQPAKLEDSAVYLCASSEASSYNEQFFGPGTRLTVL.

V and J are TRBV28 and TRBJ2-5; D is unresolved. Germline loops: CDR1 MDHEN, CDR2 SYDVKM. The ends were cut back, 6 bases at V and 0 bases at J, with 14 bases in the middle. The CDR3 contains 15 residues. The CDR3 DNA reads TGTGCCAGCAGCCAACCTAGTTTCGACCAAGAGACCCAGTACTTC. Translation gives CASSQPSFDQETQYF.

This chain joins TRBV7-6 and TRBJ2-7; a weak D match, TRBD1 (5 bases). Trimming left V 1 base short and J 2 bases short, with 6 bases between. The length of the CDR3 is 13 residues. Germline values: CDR1 SGHVS, CDR2 FNYEAQ. Written as DNA, the CDR3 is TGTGCCAGCAGCTTAGGACAGCCCTACGAGCAGTACTTC. Translated: CASSLGQPYEQYF.

The chain couples TRBV7-6 to TRBJ2-7; 7 bases map to TRBD2. Per germline, CDR1 SGHVS and CDR2 FNYEAQ. This CDR3 is built from 15 residues. The junction had 10 bases not matched to a gene; V was cut back by 1 base and J by 7 bases. This chain's CDR3 is CASSLGGGRGGEQYF. In nucleotides, the CDR3 is TGTGCCAGCAGCTTAGGGGGGGGAAGGGGAGGAGAGCAGTACTTC.

The chain uses TRBV20-1 and TRBJ2-7; a weak D match, TRBD1 (6 bases). The V and J ends lost 7 bases and 2 bases respectively, with 12 bases between them. Germline values: CDR1 DFQATT, CDR2 SNEGSKA (reference sequence). The CDR3 is 12 amino acids. The CDR3 DNA is TGCAGTGTTGCGACAGGACCCTACGAGCAGTACTTC. It codes for CSVATGPYEQYF.

The chain joins TRBV10-1 to TRBJ2-1, with 10 bases lining up with TRBD2. Germline V gene lookup returns CDR1 WNHNN and CDR2 SYGVQD (reference sequence). V was pared by 0 bases and J by 9 bases, with 5 bases of the junction left unmatched. CDR3 length: 15 residues. The CDR3 here is CASSESSGRAAEQFF. The CDR3, as DNA: TGCGCCAGCAGTGAGTCGAGCGGGAGGGCCGCTGAGCAGTTCTTC.

There are a few counts of this clonotype. The chain has TRBV7-9 and TRBJ2-7; no definite D call. Trimming shortened V by 6 bases and J by 9 bases, and 12 bases separated the two germline ends. Germline V gene lookup returns CDR1 SEHNR and CDR2 FQNEAQ (reference sequence). The CDR3 spans 11 residues. CDR3 nucleotides: TGTGCCAGCAGTCTTAGTTCGGTGCAGTACTTC. Its protein product is CASSLSSVQYF.

The chain uses TRBV29-1 and TRBJ2-7; D remains ambiguous. Germline V gives CDR1 SQVTM, CDR2 ANQGSEA. This CDR3 is built from 14 residues. Trimming stripped 1 base from V and 0 bases from J, with 10 bases between. This CDR3 reads CSVEGGSVSYEQYF. DNA for the CDR3: TGCAGCGTTGAAGGTGGGTCGGTCTCCTACGAGCAGTACTTC.

This chain links TRBV30 with TRBJ2-5; 9 nucleotides match TRBD2. The V gene's germline CDR1 is GTSNPN and CDR2 SVGIG (reference sequence). After removal of 0 bases from V and 4 bases from J, the junction contained 12 bases not matched to a gene. This CDR3 has 17 amino acids. CDR3 DNA sequence: TGTGCCTGGAGTGTTGAGTGGCGGGGCGGGGGGGGAGAGACCCAGTACTTC. This encodes CAWSVEWRGGGGETQYF.

This clonotype has more than one count but fewer than ten. This rearrangement joins TRBV12-3 or TRBV12-4 to TRBJ2-5; TRBD2 aligns across 8 bases. CDR3 length: 12 residues. After removal of 8 bases from V and 4 bases from J, the junction contained 3 bases not matched to a gene. CDR3 coding DNA: TGTGCCAGCGGTCTAGCGGGAGAGACCCAGTACTTC. It is translated as CASGLAGETQYF.

J is TRBJ2-7 and V is TRBV27, with 7 bases identical to TRBD1. The trim removed 5 bases at V and 4 bases at J, leaving 11 bases unmatched. This CDR3 is 15 amino acids long. CDR1 and CDR2 from the germline V gene are MNHEY and SMNVEV (reference sequence). CDR3 nucleotide sequence: TGTGCCAGCAGTCCAACCGGGACAGAAGCATACGAGCAGTACTTC. Its protein is CASSPTGTEAYEQYF.

The genes are TRBV12-3 or TRBV12-4 and TRBJ2-7; no definite D call. This CDR3 is built from 13 residues. V dropped 4 bases and J dropped 5 bases, with 12 bases sitting between them. The CDR3 nucleotides are TGTGCCAGCAGTTCAACCTGGTCGGACGAGCAGTACTTC. Residues: CASSSTWSDEQYF.

This clonotype was counted a few times. This sequence joins TRBV29-1 and TRBJ2-3; the match to TRBD2 covers 12 bases. Trimming took 4 bases from V and 4 from J; bases not matched to a gene: 0. The CDR3 is made up of 13 amino acids. In germline, CDR1 is SQVTM, CDR2 ANQGSEA. The CDR3 region has the DNA TGCAGCGTTGGACTAGCGGGAGCAGATACGCAGTATTTT. Encoded protein: CSVGLAGADTQYF.

This sequence joins TRBV20-1 and TRBJ2-7, with TRBD1 as a possible D gene (5 bases). The germline V gene encodes CDR1 DFQATT and CDR2 SNEGSKA (reference sequence). This CDR3 has 12 residues. The V and J ends lost 6 bases and 4 bases respectively, with 13 bases between them. DNA of the CDR3: TGCAGTGCAGGGGTTAATCGTTACGAGCAGTACTTC. The encoded protein is CSAGVNRYEQYF.

V and J are TRBV18 and TRBJ2-1; D unclear. This CDR3 region has 14 residues. Looked up from germline, CDR1 is KGHSH and CDR2 is LQKENI. The V end was cut by 8 bases, the J end by 0 bases, with 11 bases between. DNA of the CDR3: TGTGCCAGCCACAATCTCAGCTCCTACAATGAGCAGTTCTTC. Translating it yields CASHNLSSYNEQFF.

V gene TRBV29-1 combines with J gene TRBJ2-1; 7 bases align to TRBD2. CDR1 SQVTM and CDR2 ANQGSEA come from the germline V gene. This CDR3 spans 15 amino acids. Trimming took 4 bases from V and 3 from J; bases not matched to a gene: 9. This CDR3 is CSVGTPSGDYNEQFF. The CDR3 bases are TGCAGCGTTGGAACCCCCAGCGGGGACTACAATGAGCAGTTCTTC.

This sequence joins TRBV18 and TRBJ2-1; the D gene is possibly TRBD1 (6 bases). Looked up from germline, CDR1 is KGHSH and CDR2 is LQKENI. V lost 3 bases, J lost 15 bases, and 12 bases lay in between. The CDR3 totals 11 residues. CDR3 DNA: TGTGCCAGCTCACCCAAGGACAGTCGGTTCTTC. Protein: CASSPKDSRFF.

This sequence joins TRBV28 and TRBJ2-7; D call uncertain. The CDR3 has 14 residues. The germline V gene has CDR1 MDHEN and CDR2 SYDVKM. V was pared by 5 bases and J by 2 bases, with 13 bases between. CDR3 region: CASSNGAAAYEQYF. DNA of the CDR3: TGTGCCAGCAGTAATGGCGCGGCCGCCTACGAGCAGTACTTC.

The chain employs TRBV11-3 and TRBJ2-3, with TRBD1 matching over 7 bases. The CDR3 has 16 residues. Unmatched junction bases numbered 6, after V lost 1 base and J lost 2 bases. Germline V gene data show CDR1 as SGHNT and CDR2 as YENEEA. Written as DNA, the CDR3 is TGTGCCAGCAGCTTAGTCTGGGGGACAGCCACAGATACGCAGTATTTT. This codes for CASSLVWGTATDTQYF.

The chain's CDR3 is CSARVQYF. The CDR3 region has the DNA TGCAGTGCTAGAGTTCAGTATTTT. The chain joins TRBV20-1 to TRBJ2-3; D is unresolved. CDR1 is DFQATT, CDR2 SNEGSKA, per germline (reference sequence). Trimming removed 1 base at V and 12 bases at J, with 2 bases between. This CDR3 is 8 amino acids long.

V gene TRBV21-1 combines with J gene TRBJ2-5; the tabulated D call, TRBD1, remains unverified against the DNA. TRBV21-1 is labeled a pseudogene. This CDR3 region has 13 residues. The CDR3 bases are TGCCCCGGTTGGGGGGGGACCCAAGAGACCCAGTACTTC. Protein sequence: CPGWGGTQETQYF.

This clonotype was observed once. This rearrangement joins TRBV11-3 to TRBJ2-1; 7 bases match TRBD1. Germline values: CDR1 SGHNT, CDR2 YENEEA. V dropped 5 bases and J dropped 4; count of bases not matched to a gene: 8. CDR3 size: 15 residues. DNA of the CDR3: TGTGCCAGCAGCCGGCCAGGGGGACCATACAATGAGCAGTTCTTC. Its protein is CASSRPGGPYNEQFF.

The chain couples TRBV7-9 to TRBJ1-4; perhaps TRBD1 as D (5 bases). Trimming stripped 3 bases from V and 5 bases from J, with 13 bases between. The CDR3 is made up of 15 amino acids. The germline V gene encodes CDR1 SEHNR and CDR2 FQNEAQ (reference sequence). The CDR3 loop reads CASSFGDSRNEKLFF. CDR3 sequence (DNA): TGTGCCAGCAGCTTCGGAGACAGCCGAAATGAAAAACTGTTTTTT.

The chain uses TRBV27 and TRBJ2-1; TRBD1 might be the D (6 bases). V was clipped by 2 bases and J by 10 bases, with 15 bases between them. The CDR3 spans 14 residues. Germline CDR1 reads MNHEY; CDR2 reads SMNVEV (reference sequence). DNA for the CDR3: TGTGCCAGCAGTTTACAGGGGAGTACCGGGGAGCAGTTCTTC. Protein sequence: CASSLQGSTGEQFF.

This chain connects TRBV11-3 to TRBJ2-1; 11 positions agree with TRBD2. Germline V gene lookup returns CDR1 SGHNT and CDR2 YENEEA. The trim removed 1 base at V and 3 bases at J, leaving 5 bases unmatched. The CDR3 runs 17 residues. The CDR3 coding sequence is TGTGCCAGCAGCTTAGCTACTAGCGGGAGTTACTACAATGAGCAGTTCTTC. Its translation is CASSLATSGSYYNEQFF.

The chain carries TRBV6-1 and TRBJ1-2; D possibly corresponds to TRBD1 (6 bases). Germline V gene data show CDR1 as MNHNS and CDR2 as SASEGT. Trimming removed 1 base from V and 7 bases from J, with 10 bases in between. The CDR3 extends over 13 amino acids. CDR3 residues: CASSEGTATGYTF. DNA of the CDR3: TGTGCCAGCAGTGAAGGGACAGCCACTGGCTACACCTTC.